This is a list of T cell receptor beta chains from one sample in a study of response to subunit inactivated influenza vaccine. TCRdb called the RT-PCR reads again in MiXCR, with one record for every CDR3 protein. The sample has 450,000 to 600,000 distinct CDR3 sequences; approximately 7.7% are singletons. The sample was PBMCs from blood, taken roughly 24 months after vaccination. The receptors were sampled from a man between 50 and 69 years old who received an inactivated influenza vaccine. CDR3s include the opening cysteine and the closing phenylalanine or tryptophan. The D gene is left open where the match is weak. Only part of the rows carry a size: once, few, many, or a class if the clone is expanded.

>TRBJ1-1|18|.|few|TRBV27
CASSLFFAGGNPPTEAFF
TGTGCCAGCAGTTTATTTTTTGCTGGGGGCAACCCTCCCACTGAAGCTTTCTTT
>TRBJ2-5|14|TRBD2|.|TRBV7-9
CASYRTSGQETQYF
TGTGCCAGTTATCGAACTAGCGGCCAAGAGACCCAGTACTTC
>TRBJ2-7|16|.|few|TRBV7-2
CASSLVSGQSSYEQYF
TGTGCCAGCAGCTTAGTTTCGGGACAAAGCTCCTACGAGCAGTACTTC
>TRBJ2-1|15|TRBD2|few|TRBV20-1
CSAGRGSGSVNEQFF
TGCAGTGCCGGGAGAGGTAGCGGGAGTGTAAATGAGCAGTTCTTC
>TRBJ2-7|15|TRBD1|many|TRBV4-3
CASSQEGTGFYEQYF
TGCGCCAGCAGCCAAGAGGGGACAGGTTTTTACGAGCAGTACTTC
>TRBJ1-5|16|.|few|TRBV6-2/TRBV6-3
CASSYAQGFPNQPQHF
TGTGCCAGCAGTTACGCGCAGGGTTTCCCCAATCAGCCCCAGCATTTT
>TRBJ2-7|14|.|few|TRBV7-9
CASSTSDGSYEQYF
TGTGCCAGCAGCACTTCCGACGGATCCTACGAGCAGTACTTC
>TRBJ2-3|13|.|few|TRBV30
CAWNIAGVDTQYF
TGTGCCTGGAACATAGCCGGGGTGGATACGCAGTATTTT
>TRBJ2-5|15|.|.|TRBV6-2/TRBV6-3
CASTQLTLGSSTQYF
TGTGCCAGCACCCAGTTAACGCTAGGAAGTTCGACCCAGTACTTC
>TRBJ2-7|14|.|few|TRBV4-1
CASSQVAETYEQYF
TGCGCCAGCAGCCAAGTCGCAGAAACTTACGAGCAGTACTTC
>TRBJ1-1|13|.|many|TRBV12-3/TRBV12-4
CASRINRDTEAFF
TGTGCCAGCAGGATTAACAGGGATACTGAAGCTTTCTTT
>TRBJ2-7|13|.|.|TRBV6-5
CASSWTPTYEQYF
TGTGCCAGCAGTTGGACACCTACCTACGAGCAGTACTTC
>TRBJ1-2|15|.|few|TRBV4-1
CASSPPGQLNYGYTF
TGCGCCAGCAGCCCGCCGGGACAACTCAACTATGGCTACACCTTC
>TRBJ2-3|18|TRBD2|.|TRBV5-4
CASSLAASGGLYTDTQYF
TGTGCCAGCAGCTTGGCCGCTAGCGGGGGGTTATACACAGATACGCAGTATTTT
>TRBJ2-5|13|TRBD2|few|TRBV6-2/TRBV6-3
CASRSGIQETQYF
TGTGCCAGCAGGAGCGGGATCCAAGAGACCCAGTACTTC
>TRBJ2-3|14|.|many|TRBV24-1
CATSDPDSTDTQYF
TGTGCCACCAGTGACCCAGACAGCACAGATACGCAGTATTTT
>TRBJ1-4|15|.|few|TRBV18
CASSTASQAREKLFF
TGTGCCAGCTCAACGGCATCTCAGGCGCGGGAAAAACTGTTTTTT
>TRBJ1-5|14|.|many|TRBV4-1
CASSQDLANQPQHF
TGCGCCAGCAGCCAAGATCTTGCTAATCAGCCCCAGCATTTT
>TRBJ2-7|15|.|few|TRBV9
CASSASPRGDYEQYF
TGTGCCAGCAGCGCGAGCCCAAGGGGGGACTACGAGCAGTACTTC
>TRBJ2-7|14|TRBD1|few|TRBV4-1
CASSQTGQAYEQYF
TGCGCCAGCAGCCAGACAGGACAGGCCTACGAGCAGTACTTC
>TRBJ2-1|12|.|many|TRBV6-2/TRBV6-3
CASSYATGEQFF
TGTGCCAGCAGTTACGCAACAGGAGAGCAGTTCTTC
>TRBJ2-7|14|.|many|TRBV4-1
CASSRGTPMVEQYF
TGCGCCAGCAGCCGAGGGACACCGATGGTAGAGCAGTACTTC
>TRBJ2-7|13|.|.|TRBV29-1
CSVVPLAGREQYF
TGCAGCGTTGTTCCCCTCGCAGGCCGCGAGCAGTACTTC
>TRBJ2-1|14|.|few|TRBV7-8
CASSLNRVDNEQFF
TGTGCCAGCAGCTTAAACAGGGTGGACAATGAGCAGTTCTTC
>TRBJ2-3|15|.|few|TRBV7-9
CASPSGDRRTDTQYF
TGTGCCAGCCCCTCGGGGGACAGACGCACAGATACGCAGTATTTT
>TRBJ1-1|15|.|many|TRBV5-1
CASSLSLGAGAEAFF
TGCGCCAGCAGCTTAAGTCTTGGGGCAGGGGCTGAAGCTTTCTTT
>TRBJ2-2|15|.|few|TRBV29-1
CSVHRGGGGTGELFF
TGCAGCGTTCACCGGGGTGGGGGAGGCACCGGGGAGCTGTTTTTT
>TRBJ2-7|16|TRBD1|many|TRBV3-1
CASSPRQRQGYDEQYF
TGTGCCAGCAGCCCACGTCAACGACAGGGCTACGACGAGCAGTACTTC
>TRBJ1-2|15|TRBD1|few|TRBV7-2
CASSLSRTGTYGYTF
TGTGCCAGCAGCCTCTCCCGGACAGGGACATATGGCTACACCTTC
>TRBJ2-7|14|TRBD1|many|TRBV10-3
CAIKLGAGGDEQYF
TGTGCCATCAAATTGGGGGCAGGGGGCGATGAGCAGTACTTC
>TRBJ2-1|16|.|.|TRBV7-2
CASSPRPPGSYNEQFF
TGTGCCAGCAGCCCCAGGCCCCCGGGCTCCTACAATGAGCAGTTCTTC
>TRBJ2-3|15|TRBD2|many|TRBV5-1
CASSLLAGGQDTQYF
TGCGCCAGCAGCTTACTAGCGGGAGGGCAAGATACGCAGTATTTT
>TRBJ1-5|14|.|many|TRBV6-1
CASRKGTLDQPQHF
TGTGCCAGCAGGAAAGGGACCCTCGATCAGCCCCAGCATTTT
>TRBJ1-1|14|.|few|TRBV12-3/TRBV12-4
CASSRQAGYTEAFF
TGTGCCAGCAGCAGGCAGGCGGGGTACACTGAAGCTTTCTTT
>TRBJ1-1|14|TRBD1|.|TRBV5-1
CASSRGDSRTEAFF
TGCGCCAGCAGCCGGGGGGACAGCCGCACTGAAGCTTTCTTT
>TRBJ1-2|15|.|.|TRBV28
CASSFGADSLRGYTF
TGTGCCAGCAGTTTCGGGGCGGACTCTCTGAGGGGCTACACCTTC
>TRBJ2-2|16|.|.|TRBV7-9
CASSLKETKRAGELFF
TGTGCCAGCAGCTTGAAAGAGACCAAAAGGGCCGGGGAGCTGTTTTTT
>TRBJ2-7|14|TRBD1|few|TRBV25-1
CASSETGRVGEQYF
TGTGCCAGCAGTGAGACAGGGAGAGTGGGAGAGCAGTACTTC
>TRBJ2-1|13|TRBD2|.|TRBV20-1
CSVKTGTSFDQFF
TGCAGTGTCAAAACCGGGACTAGCTTCGATCAGTTCTTC
>TRBJ1-5|16|.|.|TRBV12-3/TRBV12-4
CASRSGQSGSWQPQHF
TGTGCCAGCAGATCGGGACAAAGCGGGAGCTGGCAGCCCCAGCATTTT
>TRBJ2-7|13|TRBD2|few|TRBV10-3
CAILAGGPNEQYF
TGTGCCATCCTAGCGGGAGGGCCCAACGAGCAGTACTTC